This T cell receptor (beta chain) came from a study of cytomegalovirus exposure and HLA in healthy donors. The PCR contained 60 Vbeta and 13 Jbeta primers. This table comes from immunoSEQ multiplex PCR, and its TCRdb copy is limited to in-frame clones, with some not included. The sample includes about 72,000 clones, roughly 78% of them seen just once. The CDR3 totals 14 residues. Trimming removed 3 bases from V and 7 bases from J; junction bases left unmatched: 9. The germline V gene has CDR1 MNHEY and CDR2 SVGAGI. The sample comprised PBMCs. The V gene is TRBV6-5, the J gene TRBJ2-7; 7 bases are shared with TRBD2. The clonotype comes from a man aged 18-30 years in good health and CMV-seronegative. Here the CDR3 reads CASSYRRNGGEQYF. The CDR3 nucleotides are TGTGCCAGCAGTTATCGGCGGAACGGGGGGGAGCAGTACTTC.